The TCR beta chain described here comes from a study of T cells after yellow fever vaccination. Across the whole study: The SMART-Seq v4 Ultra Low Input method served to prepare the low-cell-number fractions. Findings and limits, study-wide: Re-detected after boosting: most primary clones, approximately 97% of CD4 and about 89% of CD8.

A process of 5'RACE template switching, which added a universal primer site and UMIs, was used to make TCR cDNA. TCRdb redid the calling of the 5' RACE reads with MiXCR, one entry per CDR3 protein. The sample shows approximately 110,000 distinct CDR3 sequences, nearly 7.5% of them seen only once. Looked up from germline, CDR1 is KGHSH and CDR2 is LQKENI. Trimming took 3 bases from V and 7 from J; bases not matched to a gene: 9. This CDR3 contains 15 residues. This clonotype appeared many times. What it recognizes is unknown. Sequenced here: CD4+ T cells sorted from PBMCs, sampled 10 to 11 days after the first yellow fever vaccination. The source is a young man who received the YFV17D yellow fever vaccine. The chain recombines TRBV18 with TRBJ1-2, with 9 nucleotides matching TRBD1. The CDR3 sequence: CASSPAPGQGSGYTF. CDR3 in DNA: TGTGCCAGCTCACCTGCCCCGGGACAGGGTTCTGGCTACACCTTC.